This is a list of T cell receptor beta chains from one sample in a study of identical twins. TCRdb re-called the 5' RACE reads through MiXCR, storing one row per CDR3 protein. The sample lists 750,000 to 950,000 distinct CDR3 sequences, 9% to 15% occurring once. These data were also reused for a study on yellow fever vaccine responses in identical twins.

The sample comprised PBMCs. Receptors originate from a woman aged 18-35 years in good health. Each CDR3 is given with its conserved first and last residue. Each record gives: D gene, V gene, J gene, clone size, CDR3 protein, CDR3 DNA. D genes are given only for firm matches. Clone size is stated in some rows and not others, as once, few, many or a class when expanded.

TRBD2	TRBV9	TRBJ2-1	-	CASSRGLAGPHNEQFF	TGTGCCAGCAGTAGGGGACTAGCGGGGCCCCACAATGAGCAGTTCTTC
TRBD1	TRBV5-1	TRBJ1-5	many	CASSSEPTGGSNQPQHF	TGCGCCAGCAGCTCCGAACCGACAGGGGGTAGCAATCAGCCCCAGCATTTT
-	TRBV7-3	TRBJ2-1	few	CASSTITRASYNEQFF	TGTGCCAGCAGCACCATAACCAGGGCTAGCTACAATGAGCAGTTCTTC
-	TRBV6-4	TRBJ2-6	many	CASSERAGANVLTF	TGTGCCAGCAGTGAAAGGGCTGGGGCCAACGTCCTGACTTTC
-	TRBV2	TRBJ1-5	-	CASTVPGMGQPQHF	TGTGCCAGCACTGTGCCTGGGATGGGACAGCCCCAGCATTTT
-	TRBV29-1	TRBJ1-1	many	CSVVPGATEAFF	TGCAGCGTTGTACCGGGCGCCACTGAAGCTTTCTTT
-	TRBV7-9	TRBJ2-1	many	CASKEASVITNEQFF	TGTGCCAGCAAAGAGGCTAGCGTCATCACCAATGAGCAGTTCTTC
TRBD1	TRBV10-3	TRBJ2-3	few	CAISARTGDGTDTQYF	TGTGCCATCAGTGCCCGTACAGGGGATGGCACAGATACGCAGTATTTT
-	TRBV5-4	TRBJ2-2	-	CASSFSGRNTGELFF	TGTGCCAGCAGCTTTTCCGGGAGGAACACCGGGGAGCTGTTTTTT
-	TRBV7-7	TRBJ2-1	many	CASSLDGLTNNEQFF	TGTGCCAGCAGCTTAGACGGCCTAACCAACAATGAGCAGTTCTTC
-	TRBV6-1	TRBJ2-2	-	CATIVDPPGELFF	TGTGCCACTATTGTCGACCCCCCCGGGGAGCTGTTTTTT
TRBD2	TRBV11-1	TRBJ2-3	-	CASSHIRGSGRDTDTQYF	TGTGCCAGCAGCCACATACGGGGTAGCGGGAGAGACACAGATACGCAGTATTTT
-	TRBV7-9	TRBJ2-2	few	CASSLVEGELFF	TGTGCCAGCAGCCTAGTGGAGGGGGAGCTGTTTTTT
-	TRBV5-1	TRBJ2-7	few	CASWGSDYEQYF	TGCGCCAGTTGGGGGTCCGACTACGAGCAGTACTTC
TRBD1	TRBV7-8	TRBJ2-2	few	CASSRWDRDTGELFF	TGTGCCAGCAGCCGGTGGGACAGGGACACCGGGGAGCTGTTTTTT
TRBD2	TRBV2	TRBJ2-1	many	CASSKLGPGLARADEQFF	TGTGCCAGCAGTAAACTGGGGCCGGGACTAGCGAGAGCGGATGAGCAGTTCTTC
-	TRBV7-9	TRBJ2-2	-	CASTRAANTGELFF	TGTGCCAGCACCCGGGCGGCGAACACCGGGGAGCTGTTTTTT
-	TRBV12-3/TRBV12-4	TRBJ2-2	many	CASSSPLLPTGTGELFF	TGTGCCAGCAGTTCCCCCTTACTACCTACAGGGACCGGGGAGCTGTTTTTT
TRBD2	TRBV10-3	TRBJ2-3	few	CAIRAGTSVHTSTDTQYF	TGTGCCATCAGGGCGGGGACTAGCGTCCATACTAGCACAGATACGCAGTATTTT
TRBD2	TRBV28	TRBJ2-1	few	CASSFLTGGENEQFF	TGTGCCAGCAGTTTTCTAACGGGAGGGGAAAATGAGCAGTTCTTC
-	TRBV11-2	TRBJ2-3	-	CASSLDPDSTDTQYF	TGTGCCAGCAGCTTAGACCCCGATAGCACAGATACGCAGTATTTT
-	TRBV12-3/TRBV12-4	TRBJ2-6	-	CASRYLAASGANVLTF	TGTGCCAGCAGATACCTTGCCGCGTCCGGGGCCAACGTCCTGACTTTC
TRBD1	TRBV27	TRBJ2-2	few	CASLRTGGITGELFF	TGTGCCAGCTTGCGGACAGGGGGTATCACCGGGGAGCTGTTTTTT
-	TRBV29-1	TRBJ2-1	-	CSVEKLVAGRRSYNEQFF	TGCAGCGTTGAAAAATTAGTGGCAGGCCGGAGGAGTTACAATGAGCAGTTCTTC
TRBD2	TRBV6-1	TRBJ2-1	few	CASSEHGLAPDEQFF	TGTGCCAGCAGTGAACATGGACTAGCCCCCGATGAGCAGTTCTTC
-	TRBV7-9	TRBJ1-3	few	CASSSTDSHSGNTIYF	TGTGCCAGCAGCTCGACCGACAGCCACTCTGGAAACACCATATATTTT
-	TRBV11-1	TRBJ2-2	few	CASSLRELEFGTTGELFF	TGTGCCAGCAGCTTAAGGGAGCTAGAGTTCGGGACAACCGGGGAGCTGTTTTTT
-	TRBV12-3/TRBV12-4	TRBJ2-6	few	CASSPSGGANVLTF	TGTGCCAGCAGCCCCTCAGGGGGGGCCAACGTCCTGACTTTC
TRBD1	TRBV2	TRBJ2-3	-	CASLYTGTGVADTQYF	TGTGCCAGCCTCTATACCGGGACAGGGGTGGCAGATACGCAGTATTTT
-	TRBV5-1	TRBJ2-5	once	CASSLGVERVQETQYF	TGCGCCAGCAGCTTGGGGGTTGAAAGGGTCCAAGAGACCCAGTACTTC
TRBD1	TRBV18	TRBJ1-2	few	CASSPGGTANYGYTF	TGTGCCAGCTCGCCCGGAGGGACAGCTAACTATGGCTACACCTTC
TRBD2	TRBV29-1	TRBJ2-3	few	CSMTSAADTQYF	TGCAGCATGACTAGCGCCGCAGATACGCAGTATTTT
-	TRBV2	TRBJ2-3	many	CASSLEYTQYF	TGTGCCAGCAGTCTTGAATATACGCAGTATTTT
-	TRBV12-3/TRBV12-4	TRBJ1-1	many	CASGDTSEAFF	TGTGCCAGCGGAGATACGTCGGAAGCTTTCTTT
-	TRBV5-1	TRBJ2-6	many	CASRLSGANVLTF	TGTGCCAGTAGACTCTCTGGGGCCAACGTCCTGACTTTC
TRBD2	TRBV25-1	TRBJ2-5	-	CASSEYPLAGDATTQYF	TGTGCCAGCAGTGAATACCCGCTAGCGGGGGATGCAACGACCCAGTACTTC
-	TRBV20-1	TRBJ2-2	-	CSARRRLTNTGELFF	TGCAGTGCTAGGAGGAGGCTGACGAACACCGGGGAGCTGTTTTTT